The clone carrying this T cell receptor gamma chain was counted a few times. The target antigen is unknown. This may arise from a read error, as a much more abundant clone is one base away. The identical CDR3 is also encoded by other nucleotide sequences in the sample. Germline V lookup: CDR1 EGSNGY, CDR2 YDSYNSKV. CDR3 size: 12 residues. This sample is drawn from a study of gammadelta T cells in human blood. TCRdb ran CATT on the RT-PCR reads. The sample includes 200 to 250 gamma-chain clones, roughly 1.3% of them seen just once. Points from the study as a whole: Right after birth, innate γδ T cells reportedly expanded polyclonally after microbial exposure.

The receptor was derived from a human donor. The chain combines TRGV2 with TRGJ1 or TRGJ2. Specimen: non-Vgamma9Vdelta2 gamma-delta T cells from infant blood. The CDR3, as DNA: TGTGCAACCTGGGACGGGAGTTATAAGAAACTCTTT. Amino acid sequence: CATWDGSYKKLF.